The clone carrying this T cell receptor (beta chain) was recorded at least ten times. The data are from a study of T cells in Graves' hyperthyroidism and ophthalmopathy. Diagnoses used clinical symptoms, serum thyroxine and TRAb, thyroid ultrasound and orbital computed tomography. The CDR3 spans 16 residues. Germline V lookup: CDR1 KGHDR, CDR2 SFDVKD. The J segment lost 0 bases and the V segment lost 2 bases, leaving 1 base of the junction unmatched. Amplification yielded TCR beta CDR3 regions, with RNA transcripts as the source. The HTBI set primed first-round TCR CDR3 RT-PCR. TCRdb recomputed calls from the multiplex PCR reads with MiXCR, one row per CDR3 protein. The sample holds under 350,000 distinct CDR3 sequences, around 15% seen once.

The sequence derives from a woman in her thirties or forties with Graves' hyperthyroidism. Sequenced: blood. The V gene is TRBV24-1, the J gene TRBJ2-7; TRBD1 matches 12 bases. The CDR3 loop is CATSDSGQGASYEQYF. CDR3 bases: TGTGCCACCAGTGATTCGGGACAGGGGGCCTCCTACGAGCAGTACTTC.